The sequence of this T cell receptor (beta chain) was determined in a study of CD8+ T cells in alopecia areata. Study as a whole: The study gave treated patients oral tofacitinib at 5 to 10 mg twice daily. Whole-study results and caveats: Persistence during tofacitinib was seen for many expanded lesional clones in scalp and blood.

Sequencing templates came from extracted RNA that was reverse transcribed into cDNA. Clones were sequenced by immunoSEQ multiplex PCR, and TCRdb holds only the in-frame ones, with some missing. The repertoire holds about 120,000 clones, with roughly 50% as singletons. Treatment described: oral pan-JAK inhibitor, 5-10 mg twice daily. Researchers picked out CD4+ and CD8+ T cells from PBMCs by sorting. The CDR3 covers 17 residues. Germline-derived CDR1 and CDR2 are LNHDA and SQIVND (reference sequence). V dropped 5 bases and J dropped 0 bases, with 14 bases sitting between them. On this clone: Its specificity is unknown.

The gene calls are TRBV19 and TRBJ2-6; D may be TRBD2 (6 bases). This receptor was taken from a human donor with alopecia areata. Sequenced material: CD8+ T cells sorted from blood, taken at week 24, from a patient treated with tofacitinib. The CDR3 region is CASSPAGSFSGANVLTF. The CDR3 DNA follows: TGTGCCAGTAGTCCGGCCGGGAGCTTCTCTGGGGCCAACGTCCTGACTTTC.